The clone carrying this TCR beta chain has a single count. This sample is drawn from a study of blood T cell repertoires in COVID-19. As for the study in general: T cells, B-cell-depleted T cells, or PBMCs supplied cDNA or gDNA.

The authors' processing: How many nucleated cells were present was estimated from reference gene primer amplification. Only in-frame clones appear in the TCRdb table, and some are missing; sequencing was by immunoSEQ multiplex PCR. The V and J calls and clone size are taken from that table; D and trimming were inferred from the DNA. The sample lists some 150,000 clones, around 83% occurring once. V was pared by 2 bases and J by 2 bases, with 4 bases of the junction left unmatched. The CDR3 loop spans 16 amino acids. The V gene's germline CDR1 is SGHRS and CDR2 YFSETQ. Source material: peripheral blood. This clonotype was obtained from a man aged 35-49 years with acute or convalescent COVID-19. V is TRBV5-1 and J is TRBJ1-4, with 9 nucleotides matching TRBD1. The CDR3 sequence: CASSFGQGTTNEKLFF. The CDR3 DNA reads TGCGCCAGCAGCTTCGGACAGGGGACCACTAATGAAAAACTGTTTTTT.